The subject of this entry is one T cell receptor (beta chain). No antigen is known for it. The data were taken from a study of cytomegalovirus exposure and HLA in healthy donors. This CDR3 spans 16 amino acids. The V segment lost 4 bases and the J segment 1 base; nucleotides outside the gene matches: 9. The germline CDR1 and CDR2 sequences are LGHNA and YNFKEQ. Use of 60 Vbeta and 13 Jbeta primers characterized the PCR. The protocol was immunoSEQ multiplex PCR, while the TCRdb copy is restricted to in-frame clones and leaves out a portion. Here the sample spans 210,000 or so clones, around 79% being singletons. The study, taken as a whole, reports: Reports credit the classifier with highly specific, highly sensitive diagnosis of cytomegalovirus status. Across donors, most TCRs were seen rarely, yet some public ones were widespread. With further analysis later on, most CMV-associated TCR beta chains appeared HLA-restricted. Later analysis associated a missense DCLRE1C variant with TCR beta V- and J-gene trimming.

This receptor was identified in a man younger than 30 in good health and CMV-seronegative. V gene TRBV4-2 combines with J gene TRBJ1-1, with 7 positions matching TRBD1. Sequencing was performed on PBMCs. The CDR3: CASSPLGQQANTEAFF. The CDR3 DNA is TGTGCCAGCAGCCCCCTGGGACAGCAAGCGAACACTGAAGCTTTCTTT.